Presented here are 11 T cell receptor beta chains from one specimen sequenced in a study of cytomegalovirus exposure and HLA in healthy donors. In the PCR, 60 Vbeta and 13 Jbeta primers were used. Sequencing used immunoSEQ multiplex PCR; TCRdb keeps in-frame clones, though not all of them. The data contain fewer than 200,000 clones, approximately 80% of them singletons. The sample was PBMCs. The receptors derive from a middle-aged man in good health and CMV-seronegative.

This clone was counted only a few times. The CDR3 loop reads CASSAGRYLTEAFF. CDR3 in DNA: TGTGCCAGCAGCGCAGGGAGGTACCTTACTGAAGCTTTCTTT. The chain recombines TRBV9 with TRBJ1-1; possibly TRBD1 for D (5 bases). V was trimmed by 3 bases and J by 5 bases, leaving 14 bases between them. The CDR3 is 14 residues long. From germline, CDR1 is SGDLS and CDR2 YYNGEE.

The chain links TRBV6-1 to TRBJ1-1; 9 nucleotides agree with TRBD1. CDR3 length: 13 amino acids. Unmatched junction bases numbered 2, after V lost 9 bases and J lost 0 bases. From germline, CDR1 is MNHNS and CDR2 SASEGT. CDR3 in amino acids: CASTGGMNTEAFF. DNA for the CDR3: TGTGCCAGTACAGGGGGCATGAACACTGAAGCTTTCTTT.

The J gene is TRBJ2-7, the V gene TRBV11-1; 8 bases fit TRBD1. This CDR3 region has 15 residues. V shed 4 bases, J shed 3 bases, and the junction held 8 bases outside the gene matches. From germline, CDR1 is SGHAT and CDR2 FQDESV (reference sequence). The CDR3 DNA reads as TGTGCCAGCAGCTCCGGGACAGGCGGTGTCTACGAGCAGTACTTC. The encoded protein is CASSSGTGGVYEQYF.

This clone was seen a few times. In DNA, the CDR3 is TGTGCCAGCAGCTCTCCTCAACAGGGGACTGAAGCTTTCTTT. It specifies CASSSPQQGTEAFF. The genes are TRBV5-4 and TRBJ1-1; TRBD1 aligns across 7 bases. CDR3 length: 14 residues. With V trimmed by 3 bases and J by 5 bases, 7 bases remained unmatched. Germline lookup yields CDR1 SGHNT and CDR2 YYREEE (reference sequence).

V is TRBV6-5 and J is TRBJ1-5; no clear D gene. This CDR3 region has 13 residues. CDR1 is MNHEY and CDR2 is SVGAGI in the germline V gene. The V and J ends lost 5 bases and 5 bases respectively, with 10 bases between them. CDR3 DNA: TGTGCCAGCAGTCCCGACACGTATCAGCCCCAGCATTTT. This translates into CASSPDTYQPQHF.

The chain recombines TRBV5-1 with TRBJ2-5; 13 nucleotides agree with TRBD2. Germline values: CDR1 SGHRS, CDR2 YFSETQ. The J segment lost 5 bases and the V segment lost 6 bases, leaving 7 bases of the junction unmatched. CDR3 length: 15 residues. The DNA of the CDR3 is TGCGCCAGCACGCAGACTAGCGGGGGGTCGGAGACCCAGTACTTC. Its protein product is CASTQTSGGSETQYF. Full variable domain (remainder filled in from reference TRBV5-1 and TRBJ2-5): KAGVTQTPRYLIKTRGQQVTLSCSPISGHRSVSWYQQTPGQGLQFLFEYFSETQRNKGNFPGRFSGRQFSNSRSEMNVSTLELGDSALYLCASTQTSGGSETQYFGPGTRLLVL.

In this sample, this clone turned up a few times. CDR3 sequence: CAWSPTTGTEAFF. The CDR3, as DNA: TGTGCCTGGAGTCCGACGACAGGGACTGAAGCTTTCTTT. The chain joins TRBV30 to TRBJ1-1; 7 nucleotides match TRBD1. CDR3 length: 13 amino acids. The germline gives CDR1 GTSNPN, CDR2 SVGIG (reference sequence). J was trimmed by 5 bases and V by 2 bases; bases with no gene match: 5.

In this sample, this clone turned up a few times. The chain carries TRBV5-1 and TRBJ2-5; 9 bases match TRBD2. V shed 4 bases, J shed 5 bases, and the junction held 12 bases outside the gene matches. Germline-derived CDR1 and CDR2 are SGHRS and YFSETQ. CDR3 length equals 16 residues. The CDR3 DNA sequence: TGCGCCAGCAGCCCTACTGGCGGGGGGGCCGGGGAGACCCAGTACTTC. It specifies CASSPTGGGAGETQYF.

The chain combines TRBV28 with TRBJ1-6, with D possibly matching TRBD1 (6 bases). The CDR3 spans 12 residues. V was clipped by 6 bases and J by 10 bases, with 10 bases between them. Looked up from germline, CDR1 is MDHEN and CDR2 is SYDVKM. CDR3 loop: CASRRQESPLHF. The CDR3 coding sequence is TGTGCCAGCAGACGACAGGAATCACCCCTCCACTTT.

The chain uses TRBV4-2 and TRBJ2-2; TRBD2 matches 8 bases. CDR1 and CDR2 (germline): LGHNA, YNFKEQ. V was clipped by 0 bases and J by 4 bases; unmatched bases: 7. This CDR3 is 17 amino acids long. The CDR3 here is CASSQEGPGGLTGELFF. In DNA, the CDR3 is TGTGCCAGCAGCCAAGAGGGTCCGGGGGGGCTCACCGGGGAGCTGTTTTTT.

The chain joins TRBV5-8 to TRBJ1-1, with D possibly matching TRBD1 (5 bases). The germline V gene has CDR1 SGHTS and CDR2 YDEGEE. V gave up 0 bases and J gave up 0 bases, with 15 bases separating them. The CDR3 totals 17 residues. The CDR3 spells CASSLGGRGVMNTEAFF. In nucleotides, the CDR3 is TGTGCCAGCAGCTTGGGAGGGCGGGGGGTCATGAACACTGAAGCTTTCTTT.